The next 17 T cell receptor beta chains were all read from a single sample in a study of T cells in Graves' hyperthyroidism and ophthalmopathy. Amplified TCR beta CDR3 regions derived from RNA transcripts. TCR CDR3 regions were first amplified by RT-PCR with HTBI primers. TCRdb recomputed calls from the multiplex PCR reads with MiXCR, one row per CDR3 protein. The sample lists about 600,000 distinct CDR3 sequences; 15% to 20% were seen once. The sequenced material came from blood. The origin of the receptors is a woman aged 40-49 years with Graves' ophthalmopathy.

This chain links TRBV19 with TRBJ1-4; D ambiguous. The CDR3 spans 14 residues. Between the trimmed V and J ends, which lost 5 bases and 5 bases, there was a span of 12 bases. Germline V CDR1 and CDR2: LNHDA, SQIVND (reference sequence). Here the CDR3 DNA reads TGTGCCAGTAGTCTCGGGCCTCGGAATGAAAAACTGTTTTTT. This codes for CASSLGPRNEKLFF. Combining the CDR3 with reference TRBV19 and TRBJ1-4 gives the whole variable domain DGGITQSPKYLFRKEGQNVTLSCEQNLNHDAMYWYRQDPGQGLRLIYYSQIVNDFQKGDIAEGYSVSREKKESFPLTVTSAQKNPTAFYLCASSLGPRNEKLFFGSGTQLSVL.

The rearrangement joins TRBV19 to TRBJ2-1; possibly TRBD1 or TRBD2 for D (7 bases each). Germline lookup yields CDR1 LNHDA and CDR2 SQIVND (reference sequence). The V and J ends lost 11 bases and 7 bases respectively, with 24 bases between them. This CDR3 has 15 residues. CDR3 amino acids: CAWRRPQGGVNEQFF. As DNA, the CDR3 is TGTGCCTGGAGGCGGCCCCAGGGGGGGGTGAATGAGCAGTTCTTC. Full variable domain (rest looked up from reference TRBV19 and TRBJ2-1): DGGITQSPKYLFRKEGQNVTLSCEQNLNHDAMYWYRQDPGQGLRLIYYSQIVNDFQKGDIAEGYSVSREKKESFPLTVTSAQKNPTAFYLCAWRRPQGGVNEQFFGPGTRLTVL.

The chain recombines TRBV20-1 with TRBJ1-1, with TRBD1 matching over 7 bases. V trimming: 7 bases; J trimming: 10 bases; junction bases outside the gene matches: 12. This CDR3 contains 12 residues. Per germline, CDR1 DFQATT and CDR2 SNEGSKA (reference sequence). In DNA, the CDR3 is TGCAGTGAGAACCCGACAGGGCGAGGAGCTTTCTTT. Translation: CSENPTGRGAFF.

This clonotype was counted only a few times. The J gene is TRBJ1-1, the V gene TRBV12-3 or TRBV12-4, with D unclear. The CDR3 contains 14 residues. Between the trimmed V and J ends, which lost 1 base and 2 bases, there was a span of 8 bases. The CDR3 region is CASSLETINTEAFF. CDR3 nucleotide sequence: TGTGCCAGCAGTTTAGAGACAATTAACACTGAAGCTTTCTTT.

This clonotype appeared a few times. The chain links TRBV28 to TRBJ1-4; maybe TRBD1 (6 bases). Trimming took 2 bases from V and 7 from J, leaving 8 bases between them. CDR3 length: 13 residues. CDR1 and CDR2 from the germline V gene are MDHEN and SYDVKM. The chain's CDR3 is CASSLGTPEKLFF. The CDR3 nucleotides read TGTGCCAGCAGTTTAGGGACACCTGAAAAACTGTTTTTT.

This clonotype came up once. This chain links TRBV9 with TRBJ2-3; 9 bases fit TRBD2. CDR1 SGDLS and CDR2 YYNGEE come from the germline V gene. This CDR3 spans 14 amino acids. V was pared by 4 bases and J by 5 bases, with 5 bases of the junction left unmatched. The CDR3 region has the DNA TGTGCCAGCAGCTCTGGGACTAGCCGAGATACGCAGTATTTT. Translating gives CASSSGTSRDTQYF.

The rearrangement links TRBV11-2 to TRBJ2-7, with TRBD2 as a possible D gene (6 bases). This CDR3 comprises 15 residues. V shed 6 bases and J shed 2 bases, with 17 bases lying between them. Germline-derived CDR1 and CDR2 are SGHAT and FQNNGV. CDR3 sequence: CASRRPGLTPYEQYF. In nucleotides, the CDR3 is TGTGCCAGCAGGCGACCGGGACTTACGCCCTACGAGCAGTACTTC.

The chain couples TRBV4-1 to TRBJ2-5; no firm D call. This CDR3 spans 12 amino acids. Per the germline V gene, CDR1 is MGHRA and CDR2 is YSYEKL. V shed 4 bases and J shed 9 bases, with 12 bases lying between them. This CDR3 reads CASSLPVGPQYF. The DNA of the CDR3 is TGCGCCAGCAGCCTGCCTGTCGGACCCCAGTACTTC.

V and J are TRBV28 and TRBJ2-7; D not resolved. V was clipped by 5 bases and J by 4 bases, with 9 bases between them. CDR1 is MDHEN and CDR2 is SYDVKM in the germline V gene. There are 12 residues in the CDR3. CDR3 protein: CASSRKPYEQYF. CDR3 DNA sequence: TGTGCCAGCAGTCGTAAACCTTACGAGCAGTACTTC.

This clonotype was seen a few times. This chain uses TRBV24-1 with TRBJ2-2, with no clear D. Germline V gene data show CDR1 as KGHDR and CDR2 as SFDVKD. CDR3 length: 12 amino acids. Deletions cut 5 bases from V and 4 bases from J, with 4 bases between. CDR3 sequence reads: CATSAFTGELFF. The CDR3 nucleotides are TGTGCCACCAGTGCTTTCACCGGGGAGCTGTTTTTT.

Comment on this clonotype: A much larger clone differs from this one at a single base, so this may be a read error. The gene calls are TRBV5-6 and TRBJ1-1; D may be TRBD1 (5 bases). Germline CDR1 reads SGHDT; CDR2 reads YYEEEE. This CDR3 contains 17 residues. In DNA, the CDR3 is TGTACCAGCAGCTTCTCGCGGGGGGGTTCCGAGAACACTGAAGCTTTCTTT. This sequence encodes CTSSFSRGGSENTEAFF.

V gene TRBV4-1 combines with J gene TRBJ1-3; D gene uncertain. The CDR3 sequence is 14 residues long. From germline, CDR1 is MGHRA and CDR2 YSYEKL. Trimming pared 2 bases from V and 0 bases from J, leaving 5 bases between. CDR3 sequence: CASSQQYSGNTIYF. The CDR3 coding sequence is TGCGCCAGCAGCCAACAGTACTCTGGAAACACCATATATTTT.

The V call is TRBV10-3, the J call TRBJ2-1, with 14 positions matching TRBD2. V shed 4 bases and J 8 bases; nucleotides not matched to a gene: 7. This CDR3 comprises 16 residues. CDR1 is ENHRY and CDR2 is SYGVKD in the germline V gene. The CDR3 protein is CAISARLAGGVDEQFF. The CDR3 bases are TGTGCCATCAGTGCCCGACTAGCGGGAGGGGTTGATGAGCAGTTCTTC.

Many counts were recorded for this clonotype. The chain uses TRBV18 and TRBJ1-1; TRBD1 matches at 7 bases. With V trimmed by 6 bases and J by 3 bases, 4 bases remained unmatched. Looked up from germline, CDR1 is KGHSH and CDR2 is LQKENI. CDR3 length equals 13 residues. In DNA, the CDR3 is TGTGCCAGCTCTCTCGGACAGGACACTGAAGCTTTCTTT. Encoded protein: CASSLGQDTEAFF.

This clonotype has ten or more counts. This rearrangement joins TRBV2 to TRBJ1-5, with D tentatively TRBD1 (5 bases). Germline CDR1 is SNHLY and CDR2 is FYNNEI. The CDR3 runs to 15 residues. Trimming shortened V by 2 bases and J by 3 bases, and 11 bases separated the two germline ends. In DNA form, the CDR3 reads TGTGCCAGCAGTGAATTGGCAGGGAACAATCAGCCCCAGCATTTT. This translates into CASSELAGNNQPQHF.

This clonotype was counted at least ten times. At one end, the junction sequence differs from germline, possibly due to a read error. The chain has TRBV20-1 and TRBJ1-2; D uncertain. Per the germline V gene, CDR1 is DFQATT and CDR2 is SNEGSKA (reference sequence). The CDR3 consists of 14 residues. The DNA of the CDR3 is TGCGGTGCCCAGGTTGGGGTCCAGAACTATGGCTACACCTTC. This translates into CGAQVGVQNYGYTF.

This clonotype was recorded at least ten times. The chain combines TRBV11-2 with TRBJ1-2; D is undetermined. The V end lost 4 bases, the J end lost 8 bases, and 5 bases lay between the germline ends. The length of the CDR3 is 10 residues. CDR1 and CDR2 from the germline V gene are SGHAT and FQNNGV. CDR3 sequence (DNA): TGTGCCAGCAGCTCGGACGGCTACACCTTC. Translating it yields CASSSDGYTF.